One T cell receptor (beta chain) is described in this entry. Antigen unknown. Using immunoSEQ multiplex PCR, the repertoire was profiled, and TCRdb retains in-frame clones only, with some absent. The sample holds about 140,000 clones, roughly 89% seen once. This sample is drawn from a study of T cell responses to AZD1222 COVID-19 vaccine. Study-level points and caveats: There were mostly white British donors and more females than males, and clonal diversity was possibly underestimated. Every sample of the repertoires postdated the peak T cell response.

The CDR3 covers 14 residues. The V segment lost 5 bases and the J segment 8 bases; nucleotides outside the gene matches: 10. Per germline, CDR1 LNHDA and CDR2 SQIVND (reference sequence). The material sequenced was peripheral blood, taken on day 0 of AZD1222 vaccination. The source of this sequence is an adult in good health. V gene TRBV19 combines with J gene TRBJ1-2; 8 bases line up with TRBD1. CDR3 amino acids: CASSPGQGWGGYTF. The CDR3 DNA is TGTGCCAGTAGTCCCGGACAGGGATGGGGCGGCTACACCTTC.